The 18 T cell receptor beta chains presented below share a single source sample, sequenced in a study of shared clonotypes between healthy human individuals. Naive CD8 cells, CD45RO-negative and positively selected for CCR7, excluded terminally differentiated effector memory CD45RA+ cells. TCRdb's copy holds only in-frame clones and misses some; the assay was immunoSEQ multiplex PCR. The sample yields around 610,000 clones, 90% to 97% seen once. Sequencing was performed on naive CD8+ T cells sorted from blood. The origin of the receptors is a woman between 25 and 40 years old in good health.

V and J are TRBV6-6 and TRBJ2-7; D is perhaps TRBD2 (5 bases). CDR1 MNHNY and CDR2 SVGAGI come from the germline V gene (reference sequence). With 8 bases removed from V and 2 bases from J, the gap between germline ends came to 10 bases. The length of the CDR3 is 12 residues. This CDR3 is CASGLATYEQYF. The CDR3 DNA is TGTGCCAGCGGCCTAGCAACCTACGAGCAGTACTTC.

This clone was found a few times. The chain recombines TRBV7-9 with TRBJ1-1, with 7 positions matching TRBD1. The trim removed 6 bases at V and 1 base at J, leaving 11 bases unmatched. Germline V gives CDR1 SEHNR, CDR2 FQNEAQ (reference sequence). This CDR3 has 16 residues. The CDR3 protein is CASSSTTGTENTEAFF. In DNA, the CDR3 is TGTGCCAGCAGTTCAACCACCGGGACAGAGAACACTGAAGCTTTCTTT.

The chain carries TRBV5-1 and TRBJ1-5, with D tentatively TRBD1 (5 bases). The CDR3 totals 15 residues. The germline gives CDR1 SGHRS, CDR2 YFSETQ. The V end was cut by 1 base, the J end by 0 bases, with 8 bases between. This CDR3 is CASSLRDYSNQPQHF. In DNA, the CDR3 is TGCGCCAGCAGCTTGCGGGACTATAGCAATCAGCCCCAGCATTTT.

CDR3 amino acids: CASTTVGTFFSNYGYTF. In DNA, the CDR3 is TGTGCCAGCACCACCGTCGGGACCTTCTTTTCTAACTATGGCTACACCTTC. The chain carries TRBV28 and TRBJ1-2; D perhaps matches TRBD1 (5 bases). Per the germline V gene, CDR1 is MDHEN and CDR2 is SYDVKM. V lost 7 bases to trimming and J lost 0 bases, with 21 bases between them. The CDR3 has 17 amino acids.

The chain employs TRBV29-1 and TRBJ2-7, with D perhaps matching TRBD2 (5 bases). The CDR3 loop spans 16 amino acids. Germline V gene data show CDR1 as SQVTM and CDR2 as ANQGSEA. The V and J ends lost 0 bases and 0 bases respectively, with 15 bases between them. The CDR3 sequence: CSVEDRRRGSSYEQYF. DNA of the CDR3: TGCAGCGTTGAAGATCGGCGGAGAGGGAGCTCCTACGAGCAGTACTTC.

The chain links TRBV2 to TRBJ1-5; D is unclear. Trimming pared 4 bases from V and 3 bases from J, leaving 10 bases between. CDR1 SNHLY and CDR2 FYNNEI come from the germline V gene. The CDR3 loop spans 14 amino acids. This chain's CDR3 is CASSGEQNNQPQHF. The DNA of the CDR3 is TGTGCCAGCAGTGGGGAGCAGAACAATCAGCCCCAGCATTTT.

The chain recombines TRBV14 with TRBJ2-3, with D perhaps TRBD2 (6 bases). The CDR3 extends over 14 amino acids. Germline CDR1 reads SGHDN; CDR2 reads FVKESK. The germline V and J ends were trimmed by 3 bases and 1 base, with 8 bases remaining between them. The DNA of the CDR3 is TGTGCCAGCAGCCAGACGGGGGGCACAGATACGCAGTATTTT. It encodes CASSQTGGTDTQYF.

The chain carries TRBV25-1 and TRBJ2-5; TRBD1 is a possible D gene (6 bases). The tail of the sequence fits TRBJ2-7 better, so the J call may be wrong. Germline V gives CDR1 MGHDK, CDR2 SYGVNS. The CDR3 loop spans 14 amino acids. CDR3 bases: TGTGCCAGCAGTGAATCAGGGTCAGGGGCCGAGCAGTACTTC. Translated: CASSESGSGAEQYF.

The chain joins TRBV28 to TRBJ2-5; D is unclear. This CDR3 contains 11 residues. The V end was cut by 5 bases, the J end by 7 bases, with 8 bases between. CDR1 is MDHEN and CDR2 is SYDVKM in the germline V gene. CDR3 DNA sequence: TGTGCCAGCAGTGATCTGGCGACCCAGTACTTC. Amino acid sequence: CASSDLATQYF.

This chain connects TRBV9 to TRBJ2-1; D remains unclear. The CDR3 consists of 15 residues. Looked up from germline, CDR1 is SGDLS and CDR2 is YYNGEE. The V and J ends lost 4 bases and 0 bases respectively, with 11 bases between them. The CDR3 coding sequence is TGTGCCAGCAGCACAGCCGATAGCTCCTACAATGAGCAGTTCTTC. Protein sequence: CASSTADSSYNEQFF.

This chain's CDR3 is CASSAWEGLFF. CDR3 DNA: TGTGCCAGCAGTGCTTGGGAAGGGCTGTTTTTT. This chain joins TRBV2 and TRBJ2-2; D is unclear. Between the trimmed V and J ends, which lost 4 bases and 13 bases, there was a span of 10 bases. This CDR3 is 11 amino acids long. The germline CDR1 and CDR2 sequences are SNHLY and FYNNEI.

The chain has TRBV6-4 and TRBJ2-2, with TRBD2 matching 10 bases. CDR3 size: 16 residues. Germline CDR1 is MRHNA and CDR2 is SNTAGT. With 4 bases clipped from V and 5 bases from J, the junction kept 7 bases outside the gene matches. CDR3 in amino acids: CASSVSLAGETGELFF. Written as DNA, the CDR3 is TGTGCCAGCAGTGTTTCCCTAGCGGGAGAGACCGGGGAGCTGTTTTTT.

V usage is TRBV28 and J usage is TRBJ2-7; TRBD1 matches 7 bases. The CDR3 totals 15 residues. CDR1 and CDR2 from the germline V gene are MDHEN and SYDVKM. The J segment lost 3 bases and the V segment lost 9 bases, leaving 14 bases of the junction unmatched. CDR3 residues: CASSIQGSLGYEQYF. Written as DNA, the CDR3 is TGTGCCAGTTCAATACAGGGGTCTCTGGGCTACGAGCAGTACTTC.

As DNA, the CDR3 is TGTGCCAGCAGCTTAGGTGAGCAGTTCTTC. Encoded protein: CASSLGEQFF. The rearrangement joins TRBV7-9 to TRBJ2-1; no firm D call. Germline CDR1 SEHNR, CDR2 FQNEAQ (reference sequence). Trimming left V 1 base short and J 9 bases short, with 1 base between. The CDR3 is 10 amino acids. The complete variable domain, with remaining parts taken from reference TRBV7-9 and TRBJ2-1, reads DTGVSQNPRHKITKRGQNVTFRCDPISEHNRLYWYRQTLGQGPEFLTYFQNEAQLEKSRLLSDRFSAERPKGSFSTLEIQRTEQGDSAMYLCASSLGEQFFGPGTRLTVL.

J is TRBJ1-1 and V is TRBV4-1; 7 nucleotides line up with TRBD1. The V and J ends lost 3 bases and 4 bases, in that order; junction bases with no gene match: 8. CDR3 length: 15 residues. CDR1 MGHRA and CDR2 YSYEKL come from the germline V gene. CDR3 sequence: CASSQTDRAGTEAFF. DNA for the CDR3: TGCGCCAGCAGCCAGACAGACAGGGCGGGCACTGAAGCTTTCTTT.

V usage is TRBV27 and J usage is TRBJ1-2, with D uncertain. Germline CDR1 reads MNHEY; CDR2 reads SMNVEV (reference sequence). V was pared by 6 bases and J by 2 bases, with 10 bases between. This CDR3 contains 13 residues. The CDR3 region has the DNA TGTGCCAGCAGCCTGACACCGAACTATGGCTACACCTTC. This codes for CASSLTPNYGYTF.

About this clone itself: The same CDR3 is also encoded by other DNA sequences in this sample. The V call is TRBV13, the J call TRBJ2-1; possible D gene TRBD2, 5 bases. Germline CDR1 and CDR2: PRHDT and FYEKMQ (reference sequence). Deletions cut 0 bases from V and 7 bases from J, with 10 bases between. The CDR3 spans 14 residues. The CDR3 DNA reads as TGTGCCAGCAGCTTAGGGCTAGCAGATAATGAGCAGTTCTTC. Residues: CASSLGLADNEQFF.

The rearrangement links TRBV7-8 to TRBJ2-7; D possibly matches TRBD1 or TRBD2 (6 bases each). CDR1 is SGHVS, CDR2 FQNEAQ, per germline. This CDR3 has 16 amino acids. Trimming cost V 1 base and J 0 bases, with 13 bases left between them. The CDR3 region is CASSLGGGLNSYEQYF. The CDR3 bases are TGTGCCAGCAGCTTAGGAGGGGGACTGAACTCCTACGAGCAGTACTTC.